The 29 T cell receptor beta chains below were found in one sample sequenced in a study of T cell repertoires and HLA-DP antigens. Libraries were prepared by immunoSEQ multiplex PCR; TCRdb keeps only in-frame clonotypes and omits some of them. The data show approximately 86,000 clones, 86% seen once. The antigens of these receptors remain unknown. The material sequenced was CD4+ T cells from PBMCs. These receptors originate from a middle-aged man in good health and CMV-seronegative.

This chain uses TRBV7-9 with TRBJ2-7, with 11 bases that match TRBD1. The CDR3 runs to 13 residues. Germline V gene data show CDR1 as SEHNR and CDR2 as FQNEAQ (reference sequence). The J segment lost 4 bases and the V segment lost 6 bases, leaving 2 bases of the junction unmatched. Here the CDR3 DNA reads TGTGCCAGCAGGGGACAGGGGGATTACGAGCAGTACTTC. Encoded protein: CASRGQGDYEQYF. The whole variable domain, filled in from reference TRBV7-9 and TRBJ2-7, reads DTGVSQNPRHKITKRGQNVTFRCDPISEHNRLYWYRQTLGQGPEFLTYFQNEAQLEKSRLLSDRFSAERPKGSFSTLEIQRTEQGDSAMYLCASRGQGDYEQYFGPGTRLTVT.

The chain joins TRBV9 to TRBJ2-5; 13 positions agree with TRBD2. Germline CDR1 is SGDLS and CDR2 is YYNGEE. The length of the CDR3 is 18 residues. The V and J ends lost 0 bases and 2 bases, in that order; junction bases with no gene match: 7. The DNA of the CDR3 is TGTGCCAGCAGCGTAGGTACTAGCGGGAGGGGAGGGCAAGAGACCCAGTACTTC. It is translated as CASSVGTSGRGGQETQYF.

The rearrangement uses TRBV15 and TRBJ2-1; no clear D gene. V lost 1 base, J lost 6 bases, and 7 bases lay in between. Germline CDR1 LNHNV, CDR2 YYDKDF (reference sequence). This CDR3 region has 13 residues. The CDR3 DNA reads TGTGCCACCAGCAGAGCTGGCGGCAATGAGCAGTTCTTC. Encoded protein: CATSRAGGNEQFF. Based on the CDR3 plus reference TRBV15 and TRBJ2-1, the full variable domain is DAMVIQNPRYQVTQFGKPVTLSCSQTLNHNVMYWYQQKSSQAPKLLFHYYDKDFNNEADTPDNFQSRRPNTSFCFLDIRSPGLGDTAMYLCATSRAGGNEQFFGPGTRLTVL.

This clone was seen a single time. V usage is TRBV10-2 and J usage is TRBJ2-7; D ambiguous. Trimming cost V 4 bases and J 4 bases, with 5 bases left between them. Per the germline V gene, CDR1 is WSHSY and CDR2 is SAAADI. This CDR3 has 11 amino acids. CDR3 protein: CASSVEYEQYF. The CDR3 nucleotides read TGCGCCAGCAGTGTGGAGTACGAGCAGTACTTC.

This clone has only a few counts. V usage is TRBV28 and J usage is TRBJ1-4; D may be TRBD1 (6 bases). The CDR3 length is 11 residues. The germline V gene has CDR1 MDHEN and CDR2 SYDVKM. V gave up 6 bases and J gave up 8 bases, with 7 bases separating them. This CDR3 is CASRDREKLFF. The CDR3 DNA reads as TGTGCCAGCAGAGACAGGGAAAAACTGTTTTTT. Based on the CDR3 plus reference TRBV28 and TRBJ1-4, the full variable domain is DVKVTQSSRYLVKRTGEKVFLECVQDMDHENMFWYRQDPGLGLRLIYFSYDVKMKEKGDIPEGYSVSREKKERFSLILESASTNQTSMYLCASRDREKLFFGSGTQLSVL.

V and J are TRBV5-1 and TRBJ2-5, with D hard to call. The V gene lost 0 bases and the J gene lost 3 bases, with 6 bases spanning the gap. The CDR3 extends over 13 amino acids. The V gene's germline CDR1 is SGHRS and CDR2 YFSETQ. The chain's CDR3 is CASSLALKETQYF. DNA of the CDR3: TGCGCCAGCAGCTTGGCCCTTAAAGAGACCCAGTACTTC.

The chain is built from TRBV20-1 and TRBJ1-1, with no clear D. V was trimmed by 3 bases and J by 5 bases, leaving 7 bases between them. The CDR3 is 11 residues long. The germline CDR1 and CDR2 sequences are DFQATT and SNEGSKA (reference sequence). CDR3 residues: CSASPATEAFF. In nucleotides, the CDR3 is TGCAGTGCTAGCCCCGCTACTGAAGCTTTCTTT.

The chain carries TRBV27 and TRBJ2-7; D gene unclear. The CDR3 extends over 13 amino acids. The germline gives CDR1 MNHEY, CDR2 SMNVEV (reference sequence). Deletions cut 2 bases from V and 2 bases from J, with 7 bases between. The DNA of the CDR3 is TGTGCCAGCAGTTTAGCCAGAACCTACGAGCAGTACTTC. Amino acids: CASSLARTYEQYF.

The chain uses TRBV2 and TRBJ1-1; D not resolved. CDR1 is SNHLY and CDR2 is FYNNEI in the germline V gene. V was clipped by 11 bases and J by 1 base, with 14 bases between them. There are 13 residues in the CDR3. CDR3 amino acids: CASGARENTEAFF. The CDR3 DNA reads TGTGCCTCCGGCGCTCGGGAGAACACTGAAGCTTTCTTT.

This clone showed up just a few times. The chain links TRBV7-2 to TRBJ1-1; D remains ambiguous. Germline assignment: CDR1 SGHTA and CDR2 FQGNSA. This CDR3 contains 14 residues. Trimming left V 3 bases short and J 1 base short, with 9 bases between. The CDR3 sequence is CASSFSNQNTEAFF. DNA of the CDR3: TGTGCCAGCAGCTTCTCAAATCAGAACACTGAAGCTTTCTTT.

The chain carries TRBV20-1 and TRBJ2-5; D call uncertain. The CDR3 extends over 10 amino acids. With 3 bases removed from V and 5 bases from J, the gap between germline ends came to 4 bases. Per germline, CDR1 DFQATT and CDR2 SNEGSKA (reference sequence). The CDR3 here is CSASDETQYF. Here the CDR3 DNA reads TGCAGTGCTAGTGACGAGACCCAGTACTTC.

The chain carries TRBV29-1 and TRBJ2-5; D is possibly TRBD1 or TRBD2 (5 bases each). From germline, CDR1 is SQVTM and CDR2 ANQGSEA. V lost 4 bases, J lost 2 bases, and 17 bases lay in between. CDR3 length equals 15 residues. This CDR3 is CSVGPGPLGQETQYF. CDR3 nucleotide sequence: TGCAGCGTTGGTCCGGGGCCGCTGGGACAAGAGACCCAGTACTTC. Together with reference TRBV29-1 and TRBJ2-5, the CDR3 gives the full variable domain: SAVISQKPSRDICQRGTSLTIQCQVDSQVTMMFWYRQQPGQSLTLIATANQGSEATYESGFVIDKFPISRPNLTFSTLTVSNMSPEDSSIYLCSVGPGPLGQETQYFGPGTRLLVL.

J is TRBJ2-2 and V is TRBV7-2, with D possibly matching TRBD1 (5 bases). The CDR3 extends over 16 amino acids. In germline, CDR1 is SGHTA, CDR2 FQGNSA. Trimming left V 5 bases short and J 0 bases short, with 13 bases between. The CDR3 nucleotides are TGTGCCAGCAGCCTTACAGGACAATCGAACACCGGGGAGCTGTTTTTT. Its protein product is CASSLTGQSNTGELFF. The complete variable domain, with remaining parts taken from reference TRBV7-2 and TRBJ2-2, reads GAGVSQSPSNKVTEKGKDVELRCDPISGHTALYWYRQSLGQGLEFLIYFQGNSAPDKSGLPSDRFSAERTGGSVSTLTIQRTQQEDSAVYLCASSLTGQSNTGELFFGEGSRLTVL.

The chain links TRBV12-5 to TRBJ2-3, with TRBD1 identical over 10 bases. The CDR3 is 16 residues long. CDR1 and CDR2 (germline): LGHNT, FRNRAP. Unmatched junction bases numbered 7, after V lost 4 bases and J lost 3 bases. CDR3 nucleotide sequence: TGTGCTAGTGGTTCCCGACAGGGGGCGGTGACAGATACGCAGTATTTT. This translates into CASGSRQGAVTDTQYF.

This chain joins TRBV5-3 and TRBJ1-2; 9 bases map to TRBD1. TRBV5-3 carries the ORF label, with uncertain function. The CDR3 runs to 14 residues. V lost 3 bases to trimming and J lost 4 bases; unmatched junction nucleotides: 4. CDR3 nucleotide sequence: TGTGCCAGAAGCTACGGACAGGGGACCTATGGCTACACCTTC. Protein product: CARSYGQGTYGYTF.

About this clone itself: The junction and the germline gene differ at one end; a read error may be behind it. The chain has TRBV7-7 and TRBJ2-2; TRBD1 agrees at 8 bases. There are 17 residues in the CDR3. CDR1 SSHAT and CDR2 FNYEAQ come from the germline V gene (reference sequence). Here the CDR3 DNA reads TGTGCTAGCAGCCCACGGACAGGGTCATTGAACACCGGGGAGCTGTTTTTT. It specifies CASSPRTGSLNTGELFF. Combining the CDR3 with reference TRBV7-7 and TRBJ2-2 gives the whole variable domain GAGVSQSPRYKVTKRGQDVTLRCDPISSHATLYWYQQALGQGPEFLTYFNYEAQPDKSGLPSDRFSAERPEGSISTLTIQRTEQRDSAMYRCASSPRTGSLNTGELFFGEGSRLTVL.

The chain carries TRBV30 and TRBJ2-7, with D perhaps being TRBD1 or TRBD2 (5 bases each). Germline V CDR1 and CDR2: GTSNPN, SVGIG (reference sequence). This CDR3 has 14 residues. Trimming took off 4 bases at V and 0 bases at J, with 13 bases between the two ends. This chain's CDR3 is CAWIRDGSSYEQYF. CDR3 nucleotide sequence: TGTGCCTGGATTAGGGACGGAAGCTCCTACGAGCAGTACTTC.

This clone has a handful of counts. The V call is TRBV5-4, the J call TRBJ1-6; D is possibly TRBD1 (5 bases). CDR1 and CDR2 from the germline V gene are SGHNT and YYREEE (reference sequence). This CDR3 contains 15 residues. V was trimmed by 0 bases and J by 11 bases, leaving 15 bases between them. This CDR3 is CASSLVGRALAPLHF. The CDR3 coding sequence is TGTGCCAGCAGCTTGGTAGGCAGGGCCCTGGCACCCCTCCACTTT.

This chain links TRBV9 with TRBJ2-1; tentatively, D is TRBD1 or TRBD2 (5 bases each). The germline V gene encodes CDR1 SGDLS and CDR2 YYNGEE. Trimming cost V 0 bases and J 4 bases, with 11 bases left between them. This CDR3 has 15 amino acids. As DNA, the CDR3 is TGTGCCAGCAGCGTAGCCGGGACGAATTACAATGAGCAGTTCTTC. Protein: CASSVAGTNYNEQFF.

The V call is TRBV19, the J call TRBJ2-7; 8 positions match TRBD1. Germline V gene sequence: CDR1 LNHDA, CDR2 SQIVND (reference sequence). This CDR3 comprises 14 residues. Trimming cost V 8 bases and J 5 bases; bases outside gene matches: 11. This CDR3 is CASASDRGKNEQYF. CDR3 DNA: TGTGCCAGTGCCTCCGACAGGGGTAAAAACGAGCAGTACTTC. The variable domain in full, completed from reference TRBV19 and TRBJ2-7, reads DGGITQSPKYLFRKEGQNVTLSCEQNLNHDAMYWYRQDPGQGLRLIYYSQIVNDFQKGDIAEGYSVSREKKESFPLTVTSAQKNPTAFYLCASASDRGKNEQYFGPGTRLTVT.

This chain uses TRBV4-3 with TRBJ2-1; D possibly matches TRBD1 or TRBD2 (5 bases each). V was trimmed by 0 bases and J by 7 bases, leaving 13 bases between them. The CDR3 sequence is 15 residues long. Germline loops: CDR1 LGHNA, CDR2 YSLEER. As DNA, the CDR3 is TGCGCCAGCAGCCAAGATACGGGACGGTTGAATGAGCAGTTCTTC. It translates to CASSQDTGRLNEQFF.

The rearrangement uses TRBV4-3 and TRBJ1-1; D unclear. The CDR3 runs 13 residues. Germline assignment: CDR1 LGHNA and CDR2 YSLEER. V lost 2 bases to trimming and J lost 7 bases, with 11 bases between them. In nucleotides, the CDR3 is TGCGCCAGCAGCCAAAGGACGGAGATTGAAGCTTTCTTT. Translated: CASSQRTEIEAFF.

This chain uses TRBV27 with TRBJ2-1; TRBD2 agrees at 12 bases. The CDR3 consists of 18 residues. V trimming: 4 bases; J trimming: 12 bases; junction bases outside the gene matches: 19. Germline values: CDR1 MNHEY, CDR2 SMNVEV (reference sequence). In DNA, the CDR3 is TGTGCCAGCAGTTCCACACCACCGACTAGCGGGAGAGCATCGGGGCAGTTCTTC. Translating gives CASSSTPPTSGRASGQFF.

This clone was recorded a few times. The chain combines TRBV6-1 with TRBJ1-2, with no clear D. The V end lost 2 bases, the J end lost 4 bases, and 14 bases lay between the germline ends. This CDR3 spans 15 amino acids. Germline V gene sequence: CDR1 MNHNS, CDR2 SASEGT. The DNA of the CDR3 is TGTGCCAGCAGTGAAATCGGCAGGAGGACCTATGGCTACACCTTC. It is translated as CASSEIGRRTYGYTF.

The chain is built from TRBV19 and TRBJ2-3; D is undetermined. Per the germline V gene, CDR1 is LNHDA and CDR2 is SQIVND (reference sequence). Trimming shortened V by 6 bases and J by 0 bases, and 10 bases separated the two germline ends. This CDR3 is built from 14 residues. The CDR3 DNA sequence: TGTGCCAGTAGCACCCAATATAGCACAGATACGCAGTATTTT. Residues: CASSTQYSTDTQYF.

Only a few counts were recorded for this clone. This sequence joins TRBV6-1 and TRBJ1-6; D possibly corresponds to TRBD1 (5 bases). The CDR3 runs 13 residues. V lost 4 bases, J lost 7 bases, and 8 bases lay in between. The germline CDR1 and CDR2 sequences are MNHNS and SASEGT. In DNA, the CDR3 is TGTGCCAGCAGTGGGGACCGGAATTCACCCCTCCACTTT. Its protein product is CASSGDRNSPLHF.

This chain connects TRBV15 to TRBJ1-5; 7 bases map to TRBD1. Germline lookup yields CDR1 LNHNV and CDR2 YYDKDF (reference sequence). J was trimmed by 10 bases and V by 0 bases; bases with no gene match: 9. The CDR3 spans 15 residues. CDR3 coding DNA: TGTGCCACCAGCAGAGATATGAGGGGGCAGGTACCCCAGCATTTT. This codes for CATSRDMRGQVPQHF.

This clone was counted once. The chain is built from TRBV4-2 and TRBJ1-2; 11 nucleotides align to TRBD1. Germline V lookup: CDR1 LGHNA, CDR2 YNFKEQ. V gave up 4 bases and J gave up 0 bases; unmatched junction bases: 7. The CDR3 runs to 17 residues. The DNA for the CDR3 is TGTGCCAGCAGCCCCTCCCGGGACAGGGGGGCTAACTATGGCTACACCTTC. This translates into CASSPSRDRGANYGYTF.

This clone has just a few counts. V is TRBV18 and J is TRBJ2-1; 10 bases line up with TRBD2. Germline assignment: CDR1 KGHSH and CDR2 LQKENI. V was pared by 3 bases and J by 3 bases, with 2 bases of the junction left unmatched. The CDR3 has 15 amino acids. The CDR3 bases are TGTGCCAGCTCACCGGGACTAGCGCGCTACAATGAGCAGTTCTTC. Its protein product is CASSPGLARYNEQFF.